These 7 T cell receptor beta chains came from one sample sequenced in a study of T cells expressing NK-cell markers. After re-calling the 5' RACE reads, TCRdb lists one entry per CDR3 protein, DNA absent. In total, the table holds around 260,000 distinct CDR3 sequences. Sequenced material: blood T cells: a sorted CD56 or NKG2C T cell subset, CD4+ or CD8+ T cells, or bulk PBMC T cells (not recorded which). These receptor sequences come from a woman aged 18 to 75 in good health.

The chain employs TRBV12-3 or TRBV12-4 and TRBJ1-1; TCRdb names TRBD1, which stays unverified in the absence of DNA. CDR3 length equals 15 residues. The CDR3 region is CASSFGGGKNTEAFF.

V usage is TRBV29-1 and J usage is TRBJ1-4; TCRdb calls TRBD1, which cannot be checked without DNA. Germline-derived CDR1 and CDR2 are SQVTM and ANQGSEA. The CDR3 is 15 amino acids. The CDR3 loop reads CSAQRLGRSNEKLFF.

The chain links TRBV29-1 to TRBJ2-1. The germline V gene encodes CDR1 SQVTM and CDR2 ANQGSEA. The CDR3 spans 17 residues. CDR3 loop: CSVPLKVSGRAYNEQFF.

Here the CDR3 reads CASSFRGGRGVDEQFF. The chain joins TRBV5-1 to TRBJ2-1; TCRdb's D gene call, TRBD1, goes unchecked for lack of DNA. This CDR3 has 16 residues. CDR1 and CDR2 (germline): SGHRS, YFSETQ.

The chain employs TRBV5-1 and TRBJ2-3; TCRdb gives TRBD2 as the D gene, but with no DNA this cannot be confirmed. The CDR3 contains 16 residues. The germline gives CDR1 SGHRS, CDR2 YFSETQ. The CDR3 region is CASSPGTGQSTDTQYF.

The CDR3 sequence: CASSNTEVSLYNEQFF. This chain uses TRBV6-4 with TRBJ2-1. This CDR3 spans 16 amino acids. Germline lookup yields CDR1 MRHNA and CDR2 SNTAGT.

The rearrangement joins TRBV11-2 to TRBJ2-1; TCRdb outputs TRBD1, but without DNA this stays unchecked. Germline V gene sequence: CDR1 SGHAT, CDR2 FQNNGV. The CDR3 totals 13 residues. The chain's CDR3 is CASSLSVGGEQFF.